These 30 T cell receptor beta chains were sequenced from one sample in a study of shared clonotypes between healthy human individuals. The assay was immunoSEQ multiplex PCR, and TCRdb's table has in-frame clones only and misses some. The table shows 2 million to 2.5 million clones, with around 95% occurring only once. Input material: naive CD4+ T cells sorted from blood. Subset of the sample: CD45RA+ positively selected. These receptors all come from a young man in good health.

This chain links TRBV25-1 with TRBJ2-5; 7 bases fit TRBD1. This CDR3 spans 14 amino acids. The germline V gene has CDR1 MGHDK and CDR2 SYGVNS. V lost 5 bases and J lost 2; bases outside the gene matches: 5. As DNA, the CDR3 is TGTGCCAGCAGTCCTGGACAGGCTCAAGAGACCCAGTACTTC. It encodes CASSPGQAQETQYF. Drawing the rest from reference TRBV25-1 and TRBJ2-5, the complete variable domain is EADIYQTPRYLVIGTGKKITLECSQTMGHDKMYWYQQDPGMELHLIHYSYGVNSTEKGDLSSESTVSRIRTEHFPLTLESARPSHTSQYLCASSPGQAQETQYFGPGTRLLVL.

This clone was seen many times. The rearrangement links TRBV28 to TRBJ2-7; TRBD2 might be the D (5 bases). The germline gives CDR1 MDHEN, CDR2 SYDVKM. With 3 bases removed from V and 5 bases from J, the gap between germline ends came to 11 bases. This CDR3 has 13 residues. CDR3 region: CASSFEGHHEQYF. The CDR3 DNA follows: TGTGCCAGCAGTTTTGAGGGCCACCACGAGCAGTACTTC.

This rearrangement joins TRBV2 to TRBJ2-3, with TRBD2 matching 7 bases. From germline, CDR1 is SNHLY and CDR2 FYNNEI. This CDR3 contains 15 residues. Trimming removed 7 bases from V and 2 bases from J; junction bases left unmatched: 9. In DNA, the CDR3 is TGTGCCAGCACTCCTCTAGCGGCAAACACAGATACGCAGTATTTT. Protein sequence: CASTPLAANTDTQYF.

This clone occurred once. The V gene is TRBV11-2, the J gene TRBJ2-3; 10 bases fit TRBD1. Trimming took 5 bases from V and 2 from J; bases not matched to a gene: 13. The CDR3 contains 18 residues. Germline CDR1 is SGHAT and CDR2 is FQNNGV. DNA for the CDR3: TGTGCCAGCAGCCCGCGGACAGGGGGAAAAAGTGACACAGATACGCAGTATTTT. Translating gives CASSPRTGGKSDTDTQYF.

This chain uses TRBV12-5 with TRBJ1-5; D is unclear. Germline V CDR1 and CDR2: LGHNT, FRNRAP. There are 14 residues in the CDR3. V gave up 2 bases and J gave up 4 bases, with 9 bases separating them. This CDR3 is CASGLRPGNQPQHF. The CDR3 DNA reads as TGTGCTAGTGGTTTGAGGCCGGGGAATCAGCCCCAGCATTTT.

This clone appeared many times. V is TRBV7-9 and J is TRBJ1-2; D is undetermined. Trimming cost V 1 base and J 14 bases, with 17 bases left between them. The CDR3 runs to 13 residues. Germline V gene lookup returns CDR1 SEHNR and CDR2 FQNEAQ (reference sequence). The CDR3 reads CASSLGLAASGTF. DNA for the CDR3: TGTGCCAGCAGCTTAGGGTTGGCCGCATCGGGAACCTTC.

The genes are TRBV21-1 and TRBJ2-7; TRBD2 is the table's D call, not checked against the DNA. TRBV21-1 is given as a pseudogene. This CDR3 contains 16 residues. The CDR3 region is CASSKALSEGSYEQYF. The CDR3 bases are TGTGCCAGCAGCAAAGCGCTTTCCGAGGGCTCCTACGAGCAGTACTTC.

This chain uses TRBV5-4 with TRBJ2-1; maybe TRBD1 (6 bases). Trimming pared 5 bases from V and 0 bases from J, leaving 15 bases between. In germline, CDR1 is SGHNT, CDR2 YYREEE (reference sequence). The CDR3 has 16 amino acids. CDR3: CASRLDRRSSYNEQFF. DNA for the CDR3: TGTGCCAGCAGACTGGACAGAAGAAGCTCCTACAATGAGCAGTTCTTC. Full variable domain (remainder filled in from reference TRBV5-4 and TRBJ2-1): ETGVTQSPTHLIKTRGQQVTLRCSSQSGHNTVSWYQQALGQGPQFIFQYYREEENGRGNFPPRFSGLQFPNYSSELNVNALELDDSALYLCASRLDRRSSYNEQFFGPGTRLTVL.

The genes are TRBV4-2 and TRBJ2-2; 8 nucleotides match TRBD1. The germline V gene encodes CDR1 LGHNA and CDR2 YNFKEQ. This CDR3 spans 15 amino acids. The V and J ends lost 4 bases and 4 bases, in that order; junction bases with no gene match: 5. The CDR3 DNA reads TGTGCCAGCAGCCCGACAGGGGCCGGCACCGGGGAGCTGTTTTTT. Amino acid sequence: CASSPTGAGTGELFF.

CDR3: CSAQPGGTEAFF. CDR3 in DNA: TGCAGCGCCCAACCAGGGGGCACTGAAGCTTTCTTT. The chain carries TRBV29-1 and TRBJ1-1, with 7 bases that match TRBD1. The germline CDR1 and CDR2 sequences are SQVTM and ANQGSEA. The CDR3 runs to 12 residues. The junction had 6 bases not matched to a gene; V was cut back by 7 bases and J by 4 bases.

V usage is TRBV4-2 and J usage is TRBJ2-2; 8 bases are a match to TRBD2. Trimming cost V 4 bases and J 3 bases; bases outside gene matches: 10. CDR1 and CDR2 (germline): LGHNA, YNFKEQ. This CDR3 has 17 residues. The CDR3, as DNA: TGTGCCAGCAGCCCGCTCGGGCGGGGGGTCGACACCGGGGAGCTGTTTTTT. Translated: CASSPLGRGVDTGELFF.

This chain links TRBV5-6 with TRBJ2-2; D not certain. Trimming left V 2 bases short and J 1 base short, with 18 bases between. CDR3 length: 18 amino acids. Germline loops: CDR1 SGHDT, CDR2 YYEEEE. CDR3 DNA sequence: TGTGCCAGCAGCTTATTTAGGAAAGGGTTGGAGAACACCGGGGAGCTGTTTTTT. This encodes CASSLFRKGLENTGELFF. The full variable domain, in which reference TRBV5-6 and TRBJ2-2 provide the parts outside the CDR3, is DAGVTQSPTHLIKTRGQQVTLRCSPKSGHDTVSWYQQALGQGPQFIFQYYEEEERQRGNFPDRFSGHQFPNYSSELNVNALLLGDSALYLCASSLFRKGLENTGELFFGEGSRLTVL.

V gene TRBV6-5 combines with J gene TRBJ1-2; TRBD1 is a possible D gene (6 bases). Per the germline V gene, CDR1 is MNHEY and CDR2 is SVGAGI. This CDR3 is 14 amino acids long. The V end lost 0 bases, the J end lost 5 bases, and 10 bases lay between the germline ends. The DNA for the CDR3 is TGTGCCAGCAGTTACTCGGCAGGGGTATATGGCTACACCTTC. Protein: CASSYSAGVYGYTF.

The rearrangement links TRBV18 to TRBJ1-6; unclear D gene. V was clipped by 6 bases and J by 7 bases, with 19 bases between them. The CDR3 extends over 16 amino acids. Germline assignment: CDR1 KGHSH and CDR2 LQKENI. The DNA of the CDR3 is TGTGCCAGCTCCTCCGCCACCCGGACGGTAAATTCACCCCTCCACTTT. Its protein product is CASSSATRTVNSPLHF.

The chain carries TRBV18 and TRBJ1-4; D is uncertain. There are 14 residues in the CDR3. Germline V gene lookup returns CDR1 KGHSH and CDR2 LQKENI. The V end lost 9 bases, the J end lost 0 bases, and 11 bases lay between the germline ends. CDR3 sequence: CASQRRATNEKLFF. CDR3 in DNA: TGTGCCAGTCAAAGGAGAGCAACTAATGAAAAACTGTTTTTT.

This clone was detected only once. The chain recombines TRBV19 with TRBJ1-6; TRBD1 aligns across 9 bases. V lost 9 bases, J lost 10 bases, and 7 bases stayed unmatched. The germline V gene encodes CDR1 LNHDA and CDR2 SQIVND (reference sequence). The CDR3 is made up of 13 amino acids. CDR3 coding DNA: TGTGCCAGCAACCGGGACAGGGAATCACCCCTCCACTTT. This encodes CASNRDRESPLHF.

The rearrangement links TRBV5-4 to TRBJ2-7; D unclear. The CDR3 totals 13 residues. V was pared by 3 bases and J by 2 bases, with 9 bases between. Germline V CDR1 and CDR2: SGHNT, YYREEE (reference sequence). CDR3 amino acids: CASSSDPAYEQYF. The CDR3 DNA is TGTGCCAGCAGCTCGGACCCTGCCTACGAGCAGTACTTC.

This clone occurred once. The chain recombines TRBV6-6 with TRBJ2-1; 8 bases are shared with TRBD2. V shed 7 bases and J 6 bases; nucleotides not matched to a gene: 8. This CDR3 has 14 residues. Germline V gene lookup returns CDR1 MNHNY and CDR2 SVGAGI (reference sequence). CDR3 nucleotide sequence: TGTGCCAGCACCGAGCGGGGGCTCGTCAATGAGCAGTTCTTC. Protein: CASTERGLVNEQFF.

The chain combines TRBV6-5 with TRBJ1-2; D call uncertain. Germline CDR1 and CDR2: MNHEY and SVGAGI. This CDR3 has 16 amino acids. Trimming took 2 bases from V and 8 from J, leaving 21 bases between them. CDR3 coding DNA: TGTGCCAGCAGTTACAAGGGCAGAGGAGGGATCTGGGGCTACACCTTC. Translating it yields CASSYKGRGGIWGYTF.

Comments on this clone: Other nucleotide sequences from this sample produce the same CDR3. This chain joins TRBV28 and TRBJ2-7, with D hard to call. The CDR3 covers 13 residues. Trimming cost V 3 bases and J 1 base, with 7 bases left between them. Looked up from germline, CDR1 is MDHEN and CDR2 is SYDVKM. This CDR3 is CASSFGLSYEQYF. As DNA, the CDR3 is TGTGCCAGCAGTTTCGGGTTATCCTACGAGCAGTACTTC. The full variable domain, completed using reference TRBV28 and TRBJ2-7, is DVKVTQSSRYLVKRTGEKVFLECVQDMDHENMFWYRQDPGLGLRLIYFSYDVKMKEKGDIPEGYSVSREKKERFSLILESASTNQTSMYLCASSFGLSYEQYFGPGTRLTVT.

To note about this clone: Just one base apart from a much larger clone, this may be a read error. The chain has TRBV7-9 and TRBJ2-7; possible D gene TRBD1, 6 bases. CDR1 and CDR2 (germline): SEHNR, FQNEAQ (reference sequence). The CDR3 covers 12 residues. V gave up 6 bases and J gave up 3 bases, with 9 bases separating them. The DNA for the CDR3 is TGTGCCAGCAGGGGGGACAACTACGAGCAGTACTTC. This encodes CASRGDNYEQYF.

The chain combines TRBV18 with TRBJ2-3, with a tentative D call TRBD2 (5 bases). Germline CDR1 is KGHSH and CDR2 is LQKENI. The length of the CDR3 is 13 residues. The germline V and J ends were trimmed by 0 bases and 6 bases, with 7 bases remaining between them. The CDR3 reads CASSPPDFDTQYF. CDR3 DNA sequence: TGTGCCAGCTCACCACCGGACTTTGATACGCAGTATTTT.

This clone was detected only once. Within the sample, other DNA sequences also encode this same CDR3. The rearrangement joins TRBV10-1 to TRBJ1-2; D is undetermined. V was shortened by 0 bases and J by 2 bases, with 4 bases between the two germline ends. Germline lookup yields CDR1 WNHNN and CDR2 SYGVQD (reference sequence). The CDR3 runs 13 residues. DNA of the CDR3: TGCGCCAGCAGTGAGTCGGGGAACTATGGCTACACCTTC. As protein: CASSESGNYGYTF.

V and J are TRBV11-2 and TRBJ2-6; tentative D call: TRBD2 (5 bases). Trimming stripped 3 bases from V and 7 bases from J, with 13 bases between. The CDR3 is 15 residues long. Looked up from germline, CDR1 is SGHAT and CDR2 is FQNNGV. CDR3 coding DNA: TGTGCCAGCAGCTTGGACTTCCTGGGCGCCAACGTCCTGACTTTC. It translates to CASSLDFLGANVLTF.

The CDR3 sequence: CASIFGAVNRDEQFF. CDR3 bases: TGTGCCAGCATTTTTGGGGCGGTAAACAGGGATGAGCAGTTCTTC. The V gene is TRBV7-8, the J gene TRBJ2-1; D is perhaps TRBD1 (6 bases). Trimming took 7 bases from V and 8 from J, leaving 21 bases between them. The CDR3 has 15 residues. Germline values: CDR1 SGHVS, CDR2 FQNEAQ. The whole variable domain, filled in from reference TRBV7-8 and TRBJ2-1, reads GAGVSQSPRYKVAKRGQDVALRCDPISGHVSLFWYQQALGQGPEFLTYFQNEAQLDKSGLPSDRFFAERPEGSVSTLKIQRTQQEDSAVYLCASIFGAVNRDEQFFGPGTRLTVL.

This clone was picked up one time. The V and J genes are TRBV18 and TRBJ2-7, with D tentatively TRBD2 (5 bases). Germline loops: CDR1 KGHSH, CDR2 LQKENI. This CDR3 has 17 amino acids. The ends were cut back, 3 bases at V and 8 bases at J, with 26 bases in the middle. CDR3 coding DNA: TGTGCCAGCTCACCTACTCTTTCGATCCTAGGGAGCTCCCAGCAGTACTTC. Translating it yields CASSPTLSILGSSQQYF.

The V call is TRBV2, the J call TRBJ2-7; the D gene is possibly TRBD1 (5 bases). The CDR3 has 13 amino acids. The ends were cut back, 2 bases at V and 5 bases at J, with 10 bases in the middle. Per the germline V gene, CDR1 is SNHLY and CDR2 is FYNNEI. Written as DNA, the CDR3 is TGTGCCAGCAGTGAACCAGGGATCCACGAGCAGTACTTC. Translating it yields CASSEPGIHEQYF. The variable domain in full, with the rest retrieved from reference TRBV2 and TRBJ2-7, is EPEVTQTPSHQVTQMGQEVILRCVPISNHLYFYWYRQILGQKVEFLVSFYNNEISEKSEIFDDQFSVERPDGSNFTLKIRSTKLEDSAMYFCASSEPGIHEQYFGPGTRLTVT.

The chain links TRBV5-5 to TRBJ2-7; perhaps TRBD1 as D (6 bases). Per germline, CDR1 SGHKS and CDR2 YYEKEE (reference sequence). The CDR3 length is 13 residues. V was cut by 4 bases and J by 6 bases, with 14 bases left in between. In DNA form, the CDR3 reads TGTGCCAGCAGCGCGGACAGCTGGGGCGAGCAGTACTTC. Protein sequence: CASSADSWGEQYF.

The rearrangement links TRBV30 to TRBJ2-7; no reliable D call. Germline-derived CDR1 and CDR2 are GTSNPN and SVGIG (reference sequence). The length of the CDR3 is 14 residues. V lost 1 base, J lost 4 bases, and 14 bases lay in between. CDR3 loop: CAWSARPVGYEQYF. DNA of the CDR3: TGTGCCTGGAGTGCCCGTCCGGTGGGATACGAGCAGTACTTC.

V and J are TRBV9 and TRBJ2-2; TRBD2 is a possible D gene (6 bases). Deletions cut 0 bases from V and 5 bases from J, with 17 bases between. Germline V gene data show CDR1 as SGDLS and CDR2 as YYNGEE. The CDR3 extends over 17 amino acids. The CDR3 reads CASSVGPGLGGTGELFF. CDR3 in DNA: TGTGCCAGCAGCGTAGGCCCCGGGCTAGGAGGGACCGGGGAGCTGTTTTTT.